The 7 T cell receptor beta chains in this list originate from one sample, sequenced in a study of blood T cell repertoires in COVID-19. The assay was immunoSEQ multiplex PCR, and TCRdb's table has in-frame clones only and misses some. The repertoire has more than 45,000 clones, 85% to 90% of them found once; the top ten carry around a quarter. Sequencing was carried out using peripheral blood. Every receptor here comes from a human donor in a cohort sampled during active COVID-19.

J is TRBJ1-1 and V is TRBV6-5; TRBD1 matches 8 bases. The V gene's germline CDR1 is MNHEY and CDR2 SVGAGI. CDR3 length equals 15 residues. The J segment lost 1 base and the V segment lost 1 base, leaving 2 bases of the junction unmatched. This CDR3 reads CASSYYGQGNTEAFF. CDR3 DNA: TGTGCCAGCAGTTACTATGGACAGGGGAACACTGAAGCTTTCTTT.

The chain joins TRBV20-1 to TRBJ1-1; D unclear. The V gene's germline CDR1 is DFQATT and CDR2 SNEGSKA (reference sequence). The V end lost 3 bases, the J end lost 0 bases, and 5 bases lay between the germline ends. The CDR3 length is 12 residues. The DNA for the CDR3 is TGCAGTGCTAGTCCAATGAACACTGAAGCTTTCTTT. It translates to CSASPMNTEAFF.

The chain recombines TRBV7-9 with TRBJ2-3; TRBD2 matches at 8 bases. The CDR3 contains 16 residues. V dropped 2 bases and J dropped 2; count of bases not matched to a gene: 6. CDR1 SEHNR and CDR2 FQNEAQ come from the germline V gene (reference sequence). The CDR3: CASSLQRETYTDTQYF. For the CDR3, the DNA is TGTGCCAGCAGCTTACAGCGGGAGACTTACACAGATACGCAGTATTTT. The variable domain in full, with the rest retrieved from reference TRBV7-9 and TRBJ2-3, is DTGVSQNPRHKITKRGQNVTFRCDPISEHNRLYWYRQTLGQGPEFLTYFQNEAQLEKSRLLSDRFSAERPKGSFSTLEIQRTEQGDSAMYLCASSLQRETYTDTQYFGPGTRLTVL.

CDR3 DNA: TGTGCCAGCAGCGCGAGGGGACTAGGCACAGATACGCAGTATTTT. This translates into CASSARGLGTDTQYF. This chain uses TRBV9 with TRBJ2-3; TRBD2 matches 8 bases. The CDR3 totals 15 residues. The J segment lost 1 base and the V segment lost 3 bases, leaving 4 bases of the junction unmatched. Germline V gives CDR1 SGDLS, CDR2 YYNGEE.

This clone was found a few times. Here the CDR3 reads CASSFDSDNQPQHF. For the CDR3, the DNA is TGTGCCAGCAGCTTCGACAGCGACAATCAGCCCCAGCATTTT. The chain links TRBV7-9 to TRBJ1-5, with D possibly being TRBD1 (5 bases). The V gene's germline CDR1 is SEHNR and CDR2 FQNEAQ (reference sequence). Trimming took 3 bases from V and 3 from J, leaving 9 bases between them. The CDR3 contains 14 residues.

This chain links TRBV24-1 with TRBJ1-5; D not resolved. V was pared by 4 bases and J by 2 bases, with 14 bases between. Per the germline V gene, CDR1 is KGHDR and CDR2 is SFDVKD. The length of the CDR3 is 16 residues. The CDR3 bases are TGTGCCACCAGTGACTCCTCCTTGACTGGCAATCAGCCCCAGCATTTT. Translation: CATSDSSLTGNQPQHF.

V and J are TRBV5-1 and TRBJ2-2, with 8 bases identical to TRBD1. The CDR3 is made up of 15 amino acids. Per germline, CDR1 SGHRS and CDR2 YFSETQ. The V segment lost 4 bases and the J segment 4 bases; nucleotides outside the gene matches: 6. CDR3 sequence: CASSPGQGGTGELFF. In nucleotides, the CDR3 is TGCGCCAGCAGCCCCGGACAGGGCGGCACCGGGGAGCTGTTTTTT.